This TCR beta chain was sequenced for a study of cytotoxic CD8 clonotypes in ibrutinib-treated CLL. Whole-study context: By median roughly 74 months, about 12 had progressed and about 15 stayed remitted; responses had been 2 complete and about 25 partial. Study conclusions and caveats: Measured clonality at baseline was greater than in age-matched healthy donors and tracked with circulating CD8+ T-cell counts. The clonality rise at ibrutinib response reflected private clonotype expansion.

The junction had 5 bases not matched to a gene; V was cut back by 5 bases and J by 2 bases. CDR1 MDHEN and CDR2 SYDVKM come from the germline V gene. This CDR3 is built from 15 residues. Concerning this clone: The antigen remains undetermined.

Only in-frame clones appear in the TCRdb table, and some are missing; sequencing was by immunoSEQ multiplex PCR. The repertoire holds about 130,000 clones, with approximately 80% as singletons. The input for sequencing was PBMCs, taken after 24 months of ibrutinib treatment. The sequence came from a human donor with chronic lymphocytic leukemia. The chain combines TRBV28 with TRBJ2-7; TRBD1 agrees at 11 bases. The CDR3 DNA follows: TGTGCCAGCAGTCCGGGGGGACAGGGGGCCTACGAGCAGTACTTC. Its protein is CASSPGGQGAYEQYF.